The 22 T cell receptor beta chains in this list originate from one sample, sequenced in a study of a mutant IDH1 vaccine in newly diagnosed glioma. Using immunoSEQ multiplex PCR, the repertoire was profiled, and TCRdb retains in-frame clones only, with some absent. The data hold around 85,000 clones, with approximately 85% observed a single time. For these receptors, no antigen is known. The time point was: week 23, last vaccination. Every vaccine dose comprised 300 ug of mutant IDH1 20-mer peptide plus topical imiquimod. Sequences were derived from PBMCs, sampled from a glioma patient whose treatment included an IDH1 peptide vaccine. These receptors were collected from a man younger than 45 with glioma. Some clones in this sample may be carry-over from other donors' samples.

This clone was seen ten or more times. The same CDR3 can be traced to other DNA sequences in this sample. The chain joins TRBV25-1 to TRBJ1-6; 10 bases map to TRBD1. This CDR3 is 14 amino acids long. Germline V gives CDR1 MGHDK, CDR2 SYGVNS. With 6 bases clipped from V and 8 bases from J, the junction kept 4 bases outside the gene matches. The CDR3, as DNA: TGTGCCAGCAGCCCGACAGGGGGCGATTCACCCCTCCACTTT. Amino acids: CASSPTGGDSPLHF.

The genes are TRBV7-9 and TRBJ2-1; 11 bases fit TRBD2. The CDR3 runs 16 residues. Per germline, CDR1 SEHNR and CDR2 FQNEAQ (reference sequence). The junction had 9 bases not matched to a gene; V was cut back by 11 bases and J by 0 bases. The CDR3 nucleotides read TGTGCCGGCGAGACTAGCGGGGAGAGCTCCTACAATGAGCAGTTCTTC. This sequence encodes CAGETSGESSYNEQFF.

This chain joins TRBV27 and TRBJ2-1; 10 nucleotides line up with TRBD2. The CDR3 is made up of 15 amino acids. Germline CDR1 reads MNHEY; CDR2 reads SMNVEV (reference sequence). Trimming removed 1 base from V and 7 bases from J; junction bases left unmatched: 4. The CDR3 region has the DNA TGTGCCAGCAGTTTATTCAGCGGGGGGGCGAATGAGCAGTTCTTC. Translating gives CASSLFSGGANEQFF.

This chain connects TRBV28 to TRBJ1-4, with 8 bases fitting TRBD1. The CDR3 is 16 amino acids. Unmatched junction bases numbered 0, after V lost 0 bases and J lost 0 bases. CDR1 and CDR2 (germline): MDHEN, SYDVKM. CDR3 bases: TGTGCCAGCAGTTTATGGGGACAGGCAACTAATGAAAAACTGTTTTTT. Its protein product is CASSLWGQATNEKLFF.

In nucleotides, the CDR3 is TGTGCCAGTAGTATAGTTCGCGGGAGTGGCACAGATACGCAGTATTTT. Translation gives CASSIVRGSGTDTQYF. The chain employs TRBV19 and TRBJ2-3; TRBD2 matches 7 bases. With V trimmed by 1 base and J by 1 base, 5 bases remained unmatched. From germline, CDR1 is LNHDA and CDR2 SQIVND (reference sequence). There are 16 residues in the CDR3.

The chain carries TRBV28 and TRBJ1-1, with D perhaps TRBD1 (5 bases). The CDR3 is 14 residues long. Looked up from germline, CDR1 is MDHEN and CDR2 is SYDVKM. The ends were cut back, 1 base at V and 4 bases at J, with 10 bases in the middle. DNA of the CDR3: TGTGCCAGCAGTTTATCGGGGGTGGGCACTGAAGCTTTCTTT. It yields the protein CASSLSGVGTEAFF.

V usage is TRBV4-3 and J usage is TRBJ2-4, with D tentatively TRBD2 (7 bases). Per germline, CDR1 LGHNA and CDR2 YSLEER. CDR3 length: 16 residues. V lost 4 bases and J lost 1, with 14 bases in between. The CDR3 reads CASSPRGGIAKNIQYF. The CDR3 DNA is TGCGCCAGCAGCCCTAGGGGGGGGATCGCCAAAAACATTCAGTACTTC.

This chain connects TRBV19 to TRBJ2-7, with D unclear. The V end was cut by 2 bases, the J end by 6 bases, with 11 bases between. The CDR3 spans 13 residues. In germline, CDR1 is LNHDA, CDR2 SQIVND (reference sequence). The CDR3 coding sequence is TGTGCCAGTAGTATATCGGCTAGAGGCGAGCAGTACTTC. Translating gives CASSISARGEQYF.

The chain recombines TRBV11-2 with TRBJ2-7; no reliable D call. Trimming removed 1 base from V and 3 bases from J, with 7 bases in between. Germline V gene data show CDR1 as SGHAT and CDR2 as FQNNGV. CDR3 length equals 13 residues. CDR3 protein: CASSLASLYEQYF. CDR3 DNA: TGTGCCAGCAGCTTAGCGAGCCTCTACGAGCAGTACTTC.

This sequence joins TRBV7-9 and TRBJ1-2, with TRBD1 as a possible D gene (5 bases). The ends were cut back, 1 base at V and 8 bases at J, with 20 bases in the middle. There are 16 residues in the CDR3. Germline V lookup: CDR1 SEHNR, CDR2 FQNEAQ (reference sequence). The CDR3 sequence: CASSLGGGYGPRGYTF. Written as DNA, the CDR3 is TGTGCCAGCAGCTTAGGTGGGGGATATGGGCCCAGGGGCTACACCTTC.

J is TRBJ1-4 and V is TRBV19; weak D call: TRBD1 (5 bases). The length of the CDR3 is 15 residues. Germline V gene sequence: CDR1 LNHDA, CDR2 SQIVND (reference sequence). V was trimmed by 0 bases and J by 4 bases, leaving 9 bases between them. DNA of the CDR3: TGTGCCAGTAGTATAGATCCGGGACTTAATGAAAAACTGTTTTTT. Its translation: CASSIDPGLNEKLFF. Filled out from reference TRBV19 and TRBJ1-4, the complete variable domain reads DGGITQSPKYLFRKEGQNVTLSCEQNLNHDAMYWYRQDPGQGLRLIYYSQIVNDFQKGDIAEGYSVSREKKESFPLTVTSAQKNPTAFYLCASSIDPGLNEKLFFGSGTQLSVL.

This chain connects TRBV27 to TRBJ1-1, with TRBD1 matching 8 bases. V gave up 8 bases and J gave up 5 bases; unmatched junction bases: 7. The germline CDR1 and CDR2 sequences are MNHEY and SMNVEV (reference sequence). The CDR3 length is 13 residues. For the CDR3, the DNA is TGTGCCAGCGGTAGGACAGGGAAGACTGAAGCTTTCTTT. Translated: CASGRTGKTEAFF.

The J gene is TRBJ1-6, the V gene TRBV19; 9 nucleotides match TRBD1. The CDR3 contains 14 residues. The V gene end was trimmed by 6 bases and the J gene end by 5 bases; junction bases not matched to a gene: 2. Germline values: CDR1 LNHDA, CDR2 SQIVND (reference sequence). Here the CDR3 reads CASSRQGDNSPLHF. DNA of the CDR3: TGTGCCAGTAGCCGACAGGGGGATAATTCACCCCTCCACTTT.

The chain has TRBV5-6 and TRBJ2-5; D is uncertain. This CDR3 has 14 residues. Trimming removed 0 bases from V and 1 base from J, with 7 bases in between. In germline, CDR1 is SGHDT, CDR2 YYEEEE. CDR3 nucleotides: TGTGCCAGCAGCTTGGTTTTCTCCCAAGAGACCCAGTACTTC. Amino acid sequence: CASSLVFSQETQYF.

This clone was picked up one time. The junction departs from germline at one end; a sequencing error may be responsible. The chain is built from TRBV9 and TRBJ1-1; D gene ambiguous. CDR3 length: 13 amino acids. The germline V gene has CDR1 SGDLS and CDR2 YYNGEE. Here the CDR3 reads CASSVDVNTEASF. The CDR3 DNA follows: TGTGCCAGCAGCGTAGACGTGAACACTGAAGCTTCCTTT.

This chain joins TRBV28 and TRBJ1-1; D may be TRBD1 (6 bases). CDR3 size: 14 residues. Between the trimmed V and J ends, which lost 5 bases and 5 bases, there was a span of 15 bases. Germline assignment: CDR1 MDHEN and CDR2 SYDVKM. The CDR3 protein is CASSARGGKTEAFF. The CDR3 DNA sequence: TGTGCCAGCAGTGCGAGGGGGGGGAAGACTGAAGCTTTCTTT.

Note on this clone: The limits of the CDR3 on the DNA are not certain, so only TCRdb's listed CDR3 is given. This sequence joins TRBV28 and TRBJ2-1; the tabulated D call, TRBD2, remains unverified against the DNA. Germline V gene data show CDR1 as MDHEN and CDR2 as SYDVKM. The CDR3 is 17 residues long, ends included. CDR3 amino acids: CASSSSGLAGGLNEQFF.

V usage is TRBV7-9 and J usage is TRBJ2-7; 8 bases map to TRBD1. Trimming took 4 bases from V and 5 from J; bases not matched to a gene: 10. CDR1 is SEHNR and CDR2 is FQNEAQ in the germline V gene (reference sequence). The CDR3 totals 15 residues. CDR3 in amino acids: CASSSFRTGNDEQYF. The CDR3 DNA reads TGTGCCAGCAGCTCCTTTCGGACAGGGAACGACGAGCAGTACTTC.

V is TRBV11-3 and J is TRBJ1-4; D unresolved. Germline V gives CDR1 SGHNT, CDR2 YENEEA. The CDR3 is 14 amino acids. Trimming took 3 bases from V and 0 from J, leaving 5 bases between them. DNA of the CDR3: TGTGCCAGCAGCTTTTTAGCAACTAATGAAAAACTGTTTTTT. It translates to CASSFLATNEKLFF.

The V call is TRBV13, the J call TRBJ2-3; maybe TRBD2 (5 bases). This CDR3 is 14 amino acids long. CDR1 is PRHDT and CDR2 is FYEKMQ in the germline V gene (reference sequence). Trimming took off 3 bases at V and 0 bases at J, with 7 bases between the two ends. CDR3 sequence (DNA): TGTGCCAGCAGCTTCGGCGGGAGCACAGATACGCAGTATTTT. Amino acids: CASSFGGSTDTQYF.

The chain employs TRBV5-1 and TRBJ2-7, with D tentatively TRBD2 (5 bases). Germline V gene sequence: CDR1 SGHRS, CDR2 YFSETQ. CDR3 length: 12 residues. V was clipped by 0 bases and J by 6 bases, with 7 bases between them. The CDR3 nucleotides read TGCGCCAGCAGCTTGGGACTAAGCGAGCAGTACTTC. Amino acids: CASSLGLSEQYF.

This chain links TRBV9 with TRBJ1-1; D gene unclear. In germline, CDR1 is SGDLS, CDR2 YYNGEE. Trimming removed 4 bases from V and 3 bases from J, with 10 bases in between. This CDR3 comprises 13 residues. The CDR3 loop reads CASSPGEYTEAFF. The DNA of the CDR3 is TGTGCCAGCAGCCCCGGGGAGTACACTGAAGCTTTCTTT.